These 22 T cell receptor beta chains were all obtained from the same sample, sequenced in a study of beta chain features in type 1 diabetes. Expressed TCRB transcripts were sequenced because the isolated RNA had all been reverse transcribed beforehand. Profiling relied on immunoSEQ multiplex PCR, and the TCRdb table lists in-frame clones only, not all of them. The sample includes roughly 450,000 clones, about an eighth of them seen just once. Sequenced sample: naive CD4+ T cells from blood. All receptors derive from a woman under 30 in good health.

The rearrangement links TRBV14 to TRBJ2-7; 7 nucleotides align to TRBD2. CDR1 SGHDN and CDR2 FVKESK come from the germline V gene. The CDR3 covers 13 residues. Losses at the gene ends were 0 bases for V and 7 bases for J; bases not matched to a gene: 3. CDR3 nucleotide sequence: TGTGCCAGCAGCCAAGATGTGCGGGGGGAGCAGTACTTC. Translating it yields CASSQDVRGEQYF.

The chain combines TRBV4-3 with TRBJ1-2; weak D call: TRBD1 (6 bases). The V end was cut by 4 bases, the J end by 4 bases, with 10 bases between. The CDR3 is 13 residues long. Germline-derived CDR1 and CDR2 are LGHNA and YSLEER. The CDR3 reads CASSLGGTYGYTF. The CDR3 region has the DNA TGCGCCAGCAGCCTAGGGGGTACCTATGGCTACACCTTC.

This clone was found a few times. The chain has TRBV15 and TRBJ2-3, with TRBD1 identical over 8 bases. This CDR3 spans 16 amino acids. Germline V gene lookup returns CDR1 LNHNV and CDR2 YYDKDF (reference sequence). Trimming removed 5 bases from V and 2 bases from J; junction bases left unmatched: 9. CDR3 region: CATSGNDRGTTDTQYF. For the CDR3, the DNA is TGTGCCACCAGCGGCAACGACAGGGGTACCACAGATACGCAGTATTTT. Looking up the rest from reference TRBV15 and TRBJ2-3 gives the full variable domain: DAMVIQNPRYQVTQFGKPVTLSCSQTLNHNVMYWYQQKSSQAPKLLFHYYDKDFNNEADTPDNFQSRRPNTSFCFLDIRSPGLGDTAMYLCATSGNDRGTTDTQYFGPGTRLTVL.

The V call is TRBV29-1, the J call TRBJ1-1, with a tentative D call TRBD1 (6 bases). Germline V lookup: CDR1 SQVTM, CDR2 ANQGSEA. The CDR3 has 14 residues. Trimming removed 4 bases at V and 2 bases at J, with 14 bases between. Here the CDR3 reads CSVVGPGVNTEAFF. In DNA form, the CDR3 reads TGCAGCGTTGTTGGGCCAGGGGTCAACACTGAAGCTTTCTTT.

This chain connects TRBV18 to TRBJ1-1; the D gene is possibly TRBD1 (6 bases). Trimming cost V 6 bases and J 0 bases, with 11 bases left between them. CDR1 is KGHSH, CDR2 LQKENI, per germline. This CDR3 comprises 14 residues. The CDR3 DNA reads as TGTGCCAGCTCGTCAGGACAGATGAACACTGAAGCTTTCTTT. It translates to CASSSGQMNTEAFF.

The chain recombines TRBV7-2 with TRBJ2-5, with 11 nucleotides matching TRBD2. This CDR3 comprises 17 residues. In germline, CDR1 is SGHTA, CDR2 FQGNSA. Unmatched junction bases numbered 12, after V lost 4 bases and J lost 5 bases. The CDR3 sequence is CASSSSLLAGGHETQYF. DNA of the CDR3: TGTGCCAGCAGCTCATCACTGCTAGCGGGGGGCCACGAGACCCAGTACTTC.

This clone was seen more than once but under ten times. The chain combines TRBV12-5 with TRBJ2-7, with TRBD1 matching over 10 bases. The CDR3 spans 12 residues. Germline assignment: CDR1 LGHNT and CDR2 FRNRAP. The V segment lost 6 bases and the J segment 6 bases; nucleotides outside the gene matches: 2. As DNA, the CDR3 is TGTGCTAGTGGGACAGGGGGCGCCGAGCAGTACTTC. It yields the protein CASGTGGAEQYF.

This clone was counted between two and nine times. The J gene is TRBJ1-5, the V gene TRBV15; tentative D call: TRBD1 (5 bases). V was pared by 2 bases and J by 2 bases, with 10 bases between. Germline V gives CDR1 LNHNV, CDR2 YYDKDF (reference sequence). The length of the CDR3 is 15 residues. The CDR3 DNA sequence: TGTGCCACCAGCAGATTTGTGACAGGCAATCAGCCCCAGCATTTT. It encodes CATSRFVTGNQPQHF. Full variable domain (rest looked up from reference TRBV15 and TRBJ1-5): DAMVIQNPRYQVTQFGKPVTLSCSQTLNHNVMYWYQQKSSQAPKLLFHYYDKDFNNEADTPDNFQSRRPNTSFCFLDIRSPGLGDTAMYLCATSRFVTGNQPQHFGDGTRLSIL.

V usage is TRBV28 and J usage is TRBJ1-5; the match to TRBD1 covers 9 bases. The CDR3 loop spans 14 amino acids. Germline lookup yields CDR1 MDHEN and CDR2 SYDVKM. V was pared by 6 bases and J by 5 bases, with 5 bases of the junction left unmatched. The CDR3, as DNA: TGTGCCAGCAGGGAGGGACAGGGATATCAGCCCCAGCATTTT. It codes for CASREGQGYQPQHF.

This clone was counted between two and nine times. The chain combines TRBV5-1 with TRBJ2-1; 7 positions match TRBD1. Germline V gene data show CDR1 as SGHRS and CDR2 as YFSETQ. J was trimmed by 6 bases and V by 4 bases; bases with no gene match: 7. The CDR3 runs 14 residues. The CDR3 sequence: CASSPGTVGNEQFF. In DNA form, the CDR3 reads TGCGCCAGCAGCCCAGGGACAGTGGGCAATGAGCAGTTCTTC.

This chain uses TRBV5-1 with TRBJ1-4; no firm D call. The V end was cut by 0 bases, the J end by 5 bases, with 11 bases between. Germline V gene sequence: CDR1 SGHRS, CDR2 YFSETQ. This CDR3 has 15 amino acids. This CDR3 is CASSLAGDQNEKLFF. CDR3 sequence (DNA): TGCGCCAGCAGCTTGGCGGGAGACCAGAATGAAAAACTGTTTTTT.

The chain recombines TRBV21-1 with TRBJ2-3; the D call of TRBD1 is as the table states it, not checked on the DNA. TRBV21-1 is assigned pseudogene status. The CDR3 is 19 amino acids. CDR3 region: CASSNEGAYRGQLADTQYF. CDR3 bases: TGTGCCAGCAGCAACGAAGGGGCTTACAGGGGGCAATTGGCAGATACGCAGTATTTT.

The V gene is TRBV18, the J gene TRBJ2-3; the D gene is possibly TRBD1 (6 bases). V gave up 8 bases and J gave up 2 bases, with 14 bases separating them. Germline lookup yields CDR1 KGHSH and CDR2 LQKENI. The CDR3 extends over 14 amino acids. The chain's CDR3 is CASQGTLYTDTQYF. CDR3 coding DNA: TGTGCCAGCCAAGGGACACTTTACACAGATACGCAGTATTTT.

V usage is TRBV29-1 and J usage is TRBJ2-3; D uncertain. Germline CDR1 is SQVTM and CDR2 is ANQGSEA. Trimming removed 4 bases at V and 3 bases at J, with 14 bases between. This CDR3 has 14 amino acids. The CDR3 loop is CSVVVLLVTDTQYF. CDR3 nucleotide sequence: TGCAGCGTTGTAGTGCTTCTGGTGACAGATACGCAGTATTTT.

This clone was seen more than once but under ten times. The chain recombines TRBV7-2 with TRBJ2-4; D is ambiguous. The CDR3 loop spans 15 amino acids. Trimming cost V 4 bases and J 6 bases, with 16 bases left between them. Looked up from germline, CDR1 is SGHTA and CDR2 is FQGNSA. CDR3 loop: CASSSRAPGPNIQYF. The CDR3 bases are TGTGCCAGCAGCTCGCGAGCGCCGGGCCCAAACATTCAGTACTTC.

This clone was detected a few times. Other nucleotide sequences from this sample produce the same CDR3. This chain joins TRBV7-9 and TRBJ1-6, with TRBD1 matching 7 bases. This CDR3 comprises 13 residues. The V segment lost 5 bases and the J segment 8 bases; nucleotides outside the gene matches: 3. Germline-derived CDR1 and CDR2 are SEHNR and FQNEAQ (reference sequence). CDR3 coding DNA: TGTGCCAGCAGCGGGCAGGGGGATTCACCCCTCCACTTT. It translates to CASSGQGDSPLHF.

In its sample, this clone was seen a few times. The rearrangement links TRBV2 to TRBJ2-7; maybe TRBD2 (5 bases). The CDR3 runs 12 residues. CDR1 is SNHLY, CDR2 FYNNEI, per germline. Trimming removed 6 bases at V and 6 bases at J, with 12 bases between. The CDR3 DNA reads as TGTGCCAGCAGGGCGGACTCGGCCGAGCAGTACGTC. It translates to CASRADSAEQYV.

In this sample, this clone turned up a few times. DNA for the CDR3: TGTGCCAGCAGTGTGGGGGTTGTGAACTATGGCTACACCTTC. Its translation: CASSVGVVNYGYTF. This chain connects TRBV2 to TRBJ1-2, with D possibly being TRBD1 (5 bases). CDR3 length equals 14 residues. Trimming removed 4 bases at V and 2 bases at J, with 11 bases between. Germline V lookup: CDR1 SNHLY, CDR2 FYNNEI.

The chain combines TRBV7-9 with TRBJ2-7; D unclear. Germline V gives CDR1 SEHNR, CDR2 FQNEAQ (reference sequence). With 4 bases removed from V and 3 bases from J, the gap between germline ends came to 19 bases. This CDR3 comprises 16 residues. The CDR3 sequence: CASSSARVGSFYEQYF. The CDR3 nucleotides are TGTGCCAGCAGCTCCGCCCGTGTCGGGTCATTCTACGAGCAGTACTTC.

The chain links TRBV5-1 to TRBJ2-3, with 7 bases lining up with TRBD1. The length of the CDR3 is 15 residues. Per germline, CDR1 SGHRS and CDR2 YFSETQ. The V and J ends lost 2 bases and 2 bases, in that order; junction bases with no gene match: 5. As DNA, the CDR3 is TGCGCCAGCAGCTTTGGGGACAGCACCACAGATACGCAGTATTTT. Amino acids: CASSFGDSTTDTQYF.

This rearrangement joins TRBV4-2 to TRBJ2-2; weak D call: TRBD1 (6 bases). Germline V gene sequence: CDR1 LGHNA, CDR2 YNFKEQ. This CDR3 region has 16 residues. V was clipped by 0 bases and J by 9 bases, with 17 bases between them. The CDR3 reads CASSQEVKRQGWELFF. Here the CDR3 DNA reads TGTGCCAGCAGCCAAGAAGTAAAAAGGCAGGGGTGGGAGCTGTTTTTT.

This clone has more than one count but fewer than ten. The rearrangement links TRBV5-4 to TRBJ2-3; the D gene could be TRBD1 or TRBD2 (5 bases each). Germline loops: CDR1 SGHNT, CDR2 YYREEE (reference sequence). The CDR3 is 16 amino acids. Trimming left V 4 bases short and J 9 bases short, with 24 bases between. The CDR3 nucleotides are TGTGCCAGCAGCCAAGAGGGTATCAGGGTTGGTGGGACGCAGTATTTT. It codes for CASSQEGIRVGGTQYF.